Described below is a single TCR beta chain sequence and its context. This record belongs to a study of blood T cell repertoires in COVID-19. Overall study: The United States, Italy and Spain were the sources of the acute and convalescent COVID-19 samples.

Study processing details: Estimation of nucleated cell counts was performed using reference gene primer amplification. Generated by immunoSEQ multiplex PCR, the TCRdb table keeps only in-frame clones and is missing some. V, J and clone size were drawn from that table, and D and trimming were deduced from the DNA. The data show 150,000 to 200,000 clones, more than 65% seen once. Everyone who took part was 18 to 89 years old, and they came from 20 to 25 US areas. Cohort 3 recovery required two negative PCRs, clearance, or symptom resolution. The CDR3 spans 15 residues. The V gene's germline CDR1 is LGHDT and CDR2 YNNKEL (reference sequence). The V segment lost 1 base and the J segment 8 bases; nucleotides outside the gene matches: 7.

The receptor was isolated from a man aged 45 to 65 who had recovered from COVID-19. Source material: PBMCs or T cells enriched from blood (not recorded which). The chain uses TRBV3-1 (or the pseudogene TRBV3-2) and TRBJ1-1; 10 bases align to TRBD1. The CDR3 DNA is TGTGCCAGCAGCCAAGTGCCGGGACAGGGGACGGAAGCTTTCTTT. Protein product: CASSQVPGQGTEAFF.